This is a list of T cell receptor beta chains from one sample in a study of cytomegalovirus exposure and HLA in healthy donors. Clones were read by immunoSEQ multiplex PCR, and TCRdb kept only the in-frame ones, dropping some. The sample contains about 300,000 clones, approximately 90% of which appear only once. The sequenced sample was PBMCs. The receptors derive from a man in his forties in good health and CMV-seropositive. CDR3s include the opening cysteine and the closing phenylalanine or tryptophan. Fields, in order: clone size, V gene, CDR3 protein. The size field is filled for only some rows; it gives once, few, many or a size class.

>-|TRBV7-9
CASSLTGENTEAFF
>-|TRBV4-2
CARSPPWQREAQYQETQYF
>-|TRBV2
CASKVRAWAEAFF
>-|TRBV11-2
CASSLDGQGGQPQHF
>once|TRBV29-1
CSVEGEQGESGELFF
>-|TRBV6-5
CASSYGGTGRDTQYF
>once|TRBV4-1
CASSQTGLPYEQYF
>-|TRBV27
CASSSKTRDIFYNEQFF
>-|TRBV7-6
CASSFSETQYF
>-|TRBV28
CASSLASGGQETQYF
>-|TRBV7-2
CASSPVTGWTEAFF
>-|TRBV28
CASSPRGQGNQPQHF
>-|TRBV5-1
CASTTSGRADTGELFF
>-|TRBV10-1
CASSVSSGTTEQYF
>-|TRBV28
CASSWDRTEETQYF
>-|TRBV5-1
CASSLEQGASDTQYF
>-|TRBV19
CASSIGSTGSTETQYF
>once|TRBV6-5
CASSPDSYNEQFF
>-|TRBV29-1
CSVGSGLAGASAQYF
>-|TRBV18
CASSPQGSNQPQHF
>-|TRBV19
CASSMGLAHDEQFF
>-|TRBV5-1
CASSLVSGGMLAGDQETQYF
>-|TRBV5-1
CASSYGQGAGTGEAFF
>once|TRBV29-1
CSVDSTGEGSYEQYF
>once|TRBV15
CATSRDLGGRLYEQYF
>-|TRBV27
CASSLGAGGLEQYF
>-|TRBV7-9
CASSLPRDRAFEKLFF
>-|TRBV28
CASSLEMNTEAFF
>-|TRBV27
CASSPWGTGISSGANVLTF
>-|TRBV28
CASSFYPEGGRETQYF
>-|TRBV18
CASSPNRDNTEAFF
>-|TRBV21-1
CASSKSPSSGSSYNEQFF
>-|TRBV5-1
CASSMGLAGLTDTQYF
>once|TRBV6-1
CASTLTGHFTYEQYF
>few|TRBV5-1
CASSLQGGTEAFF
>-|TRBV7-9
CASSLSGGGPGEQFF
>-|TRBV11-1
CASSAQTGTADNEQFF